What follows describes a single T cell receptor (beta chain). Antigen: not known. The TCR library protocol was used to attach unique molecular identifiers. These identifiers were attached to individual cDNA molecules. TCRdb processed the 5' RACE reads anew with MiXCR; each CDR3 protein has one entry. The sample contains 95,000 to 100,000 distinct CDR3 sequences, about 13% of which appear only once. The data originate from a study of early T cells in non-severe SARS-CoV-2 infection. Overall study: Chains were unpaired, as sequencing was done on bulk RNA from unsorted whole blood.

Whole-study findings and limits: Private and CD4 specificities were missed by VDJdb matching, which favored anti-spike CD8 responses.

Trimming took off 6 bases at V and 5 bases at J, with 19 bases between the two ends. This CDR3 is 15 amino acids long. Germline V gene lookup returns CDR1 DFQATT and CDR2 SNEGSKA (reference sequence). The material sequenced was whole blood. This chain uses TRBV20-1 with TRBJ2-2, with a possible D match to TRBD2 (5 bases). The sequence derives from an adult who was a healthcare worker with PCR-confirmed SARS-CoV-2 infection or an uninfected control (not recorded which). The CDR3 region is CSALSPRGGTGELFF. CDR3 nucleotide sequence: TGCAGTGCCCTAAGCCCGCGAGGCGGGACCGGGGAGCTGTTTTTT.